Presented here are 23 T cell receptor beta chains from one specimen sequenced in a study of cytomegalovirus exposure and HLA in healthy donors. Primers for the PCR totalled 60 Vbeta and 13 Jbeta. This table comes from immunoSEQ multiplex PCR, and its TCRdb copy is limited to in-frame clones, with some not included. Among tens of thousands of clones, approximately 80% were seen once, and the ten largest hold around 2.5%. Material: PBMCs. The source is a man aged 25-45 years in good health and CMV-seronegative.

The chain uses TRBV5-1 and TRBJ1-2; TRBD1 is a possible D gene (5 bases). Germline V gene lookup returns CDR1 SGHRS and CDR2 YFSETQ. The length of the CDR3 is 14 residues. With 1 base removed from V and 4 bases from J, the gap between germline ends came to 11 bases. The CDR3 DNA is TGCGCCAGCAGCTTGAGCGACAGCACCTATGGCTACACCTTC. This codes for CASSLSDSTYGYTF.

CDR3 coding DNA: TGTGCCAGCAGCTTACCCGTCCAGGTTGGGCAGTACTTC. It yields the protein CASSLPVQVGQYF. The rearrangement joins TRBV7-9 to TRBJ2-7; the D is unclear. Germline values: CDR1 SEHNR, CDR2 FQNEAQ (reference sequence). The ends were cut back, 2 bases at V and 9 bases at J, with 14 bases in the middle. This CDR3 has 13 amino acids.

The rearrangement uses TRBV6-1 and TRBJ2-5, with D possibly matching TRBD1 (6 bases). Trimming stripped 5 bases from V and 1 base from J, with 14 bases between. CDR1 is MNHNS and CDR2 is SASEGT in the germline V gene. This CDR3 has 15 residues. The CDR3: CASSSPNRVQETQYF. CDR3 DNA: TGTGCCAGCAGTTCACCCAACAGGGTCCAAGAGACCCAGTACTTC.

This clone occurred a few times. The chain has TRBV30 and TRBJ1-2; no clear D gene. The CDR3 has 12 residues. V was shortened by 3 bases and J by 8 bases, with 13 bases between the two germline ends. Germline assignment: CDR1 GTSNPN and CDR2 SVGIG (reference sequence). For the CDR3, the DNA is TGTGCCTGGAGACCCGGTCCGGGGGGCTACACCTTC. Translation gives CAWRPGPGGYTF.

V and J are TRBV21-1 and TRBJ2-5; the table's D call, TRBD2, has no DNA check behind it. TRBV21-1 is a documented pseudogene. The CDR3 is made up of 15 amino acids. CDR3 sequence (DNA): TGTGCCAGCAACCTTCGGGCGGGGACCCAAGAGACCCAGTACTTC. It is translated as CASNLRAGTQETQYF.

The chain uses TRBV5-4 and TRBJ1-1; D call uncertain. Germline V gene lookup returns CDR1 SGHNT and CDR2 YYREEE (reference sequence). The CDR3 extends over 14 amino acids. The V gene lost 2 bases and the J gene lost 4 bases, with 12 bases spanning the gap. CDR3 in DNA: TGTGCCAGCAGCTTAATGGGCTCCGCCACTGAAGCTTTCTTT. This translates into CASSLMGSATEAFF.

The gene calls are TRBV19 and TRBJ1-5, with TRBD1 identical over 10 bases. There are 17 residues in the CDR3. J was trimmed by 5 bases and V by 4 bases; bases with no gene match: 11. Per germline, CDR1 LNHDA and CDR2 SQIVND (reference sequence). For the CDR3, the DNA is TGTGCCAGTAGTAAGGGACAGGGGACCCATGGCTATCAGCCCCAGCATTTT. This translates into CASSKGQGTHGYQPQHF.

This clone was counted once. The J gene is TRBJ1-2, the V gene TRBV19; the match to TRBD1 covers 8 bases. This CDR3 is built from 12 residues. CDR1 and CDR2 (germline): LNHDA, SQIVND (reference sequence). Losses at the gene ends were 8 bases for V and 8 bases for J; bases not matched to a gene: 7. CDR3 sequence: CASVDRGQGYTF. CDR3 DNA: TGTGCCAGTGTAGACAGGGGCCAGGGCTACACCTTC.

The chain couples TRBV7-7 to TRBJ2-5, with 7 positions matching TRBD1. Germline CDR1 and CDR2: SSHAT and FNYEAQ (reference sequence). This CDR3 is built from 13 residues. With V trimmed by 5 bases and J by 3 bases, 3 bases remained unmatched. CDR3 DNA: TGTGCCAGCAGCACGGGACAGAAAGAGACCCAGTACTTC. It yields the protein CASSTGQKETQYF.

This clone has only one observation. The V gene is TRBV2, the J gene TRBJ2-7, with TRBD1 as a possible D gene (5 bases). V dropped 1 base and J dropped 5 bases, with 15 bases sitting between them. The CDR3 sequence is 15 residues long. The germline gives CDR1 SNHLY, CDR2 FYNNEI. As DNA, the CDR3 is TGTGCCAGCAGTGAAGTGGGGCAGGGCGTCGACGAGCAGTACTTC. Protein sequence: CASSEVGQGVDEQYF.

The V call is TRBV7-2, the J call TRBJ2-5; 10 nucleotides line up with TRBD1. Germline CDR1 SGHTA, CDR2 FQGNSA. This CDR3 spans 14 amino acids. The trim removed 4 bases at V and 5 bases at J, leaving 4 bases unmatched. Written as DNA, the CDR3 is TGTGCCAGCAGCTATGACAGGGGGCACGAGACCCAGTACTTC. Amino acid sequence: CASSYDRGHETQYF.

The chain links TRBV5-4 to TRBJ2-2; D is possibly TRBD1 (6 bases). Germline V lookup: CDR1 SGHNT, CDR2 YYREEE (reference sequence). V lost 3 bases and J lost 6, with 9 bases in between. The CDR3 is 13 residues long. Written as DNA, the CDR3 is TGTGCCAGCAGCTCACAGGGAGCCGGGGAGCTGTTTTTT. Amino acid sequence: CASSSQGAGELFF.

This rearrangement joins TRBV6-1 to TRBJ1-5; a weak D match, TRBD1 (5 bases). The CDR3 is made up of 15 amino acids. CDR1 is MNHNS and CDR2 is SASEGT in the germline V gene. Between the trimmed V and J ends, which lost 7 bases and 4 bases, there was a span of 17 bases. The CDR3 region is CASTGRVPSNQPQHF. The CDR3 DNA follows: TGTGCCAGCACCGGCAGGGTGCCAAGTAATCAGCCCCAGCATTTT.

This sequence joins TRBV18 and TRBJ1-4; possibly TRBD1 for D (6 bases). V was clipped by 2 bases and J by 10 bases, with 11 bases between them. In germline, CDR1 is KGHSH, CDR2 LQKENI. The CDR3 totals 13 residues. The CDR3 DNA is TGTGCCAGCTCACCAGGTCAGGGGAGAAAACTGTTTTTT. It specifies CASSPGQGRKLFF.

The chain couples TRBV5-1 to TRBJ1-1, with D tentatively TRBD1 (5 bases). Looked up from germline, CDR1 is SGHRS and CDR2 is YFSETQ. Trimming took 10 bases from V and 1 from J, leaving 14 bases between them. The CDR3 has 13 amino acids. CDR3 nucleotides: TGCGCCTCCAGCAGGGCGGAGAACACTGAAGCTTTCTTT. This translates into CASSRAENTEAFF.

This clone turned up a few times. The chain couples TRBV30 to TRBJ1-1; D uncertain. CDR1 is GTSNPN and CDR2 is SVGIG in the germline V gene (reference sequence). This CDR3 is 12 amino acids long. V gave up 0 bases and J gave up 7 bases, with 9 bases separating them. Written as DNA, the CDR3 is TGTGCCTGGAGTGTACAGTATGGTGAAGCTTTCTTT. Amino acids: CAWSVQYGEAFF. The entire variable domain, with the rest obtained from reference TRBV30 and TRBJ1-1, is as follows: SQTIHQWPATLVQPVGSPLSLECTVEGTSNPNLYWYRQAAGRGLQLLFYSVGIGQISSEVPQNLSASRPQDRQFILSSKKLLLSDSGFYLCAWSVQYGEAFFGQGTRLTVV.

The genes are TRBV6-4 and TRBJ2-2, with D hard to call. The CDR3 consists of 13 residues. Germline V CDR1 and CDR2: MRHNA, SNTAGT. The V end was cut by 0 bases, the J end by 3 bases, with 2 bases between. CDR3 nucleotides: TGTGCCAGCAGTGACTCCGACACCGGGGAGCTGTTTTTT. As protein: CASSDSDTGELFF.

V gene TRBV7-2 combines with J gene TRBJ2-6, with D possibly TRBD1 on 6 matching bases. The germline gives CDR1 SGHTA, CDR2 FQGNSA. CDR3 length: 15 amino acids. The ends were cut back, 5 bases at V and 2 bases at J, with 10 bases in the middle. This chain's CDR3 is CASSPKGAGANVLTF. The CDR3 region has the DNA TGTGCCAGCAGCCCCAAGGGGGCTGGGGCCAACGTCCTGACTTTC.

The chain couples TRBV9 to TRBJ2-3; a possible D gene is TRBD2 (6 bases). The V end lost 0 bases, the J end lost 13 bases, and 18 bases lay between the germline ends. The CDR3 runs to 14 residues. Germline assignment: CDR1 SGDLS and CDR2 YYNGEE. The CDR3 bases are TGTGCCAGCAGCGTAGTTAGCGGCGATATACGCAAGTATTTT. This sequence encodes CASSVVSGDIRKYF.

This clone has a handful of counts. The chain combines TRBV6-4 with TRBJ1-2, with 9 bases identical to TRBD1. Germline CDR1 MRHNA, CDR2 SNTAGT. J gave up 8 bases and V 0 bases, and 4 bases lay outside the gene matches. The CDR3 contains 14 residues. The CDR3: CASSDSRQGGGYTF. The CDR3 DNA follows: TGTGCCAGCAGTGACTCAAGACAGGGGGGCGGCTACACCTTC.

The gene calls are TRBV7-2 and TRBJ2-7; possible D gene TRBD1, 6 bases. CDR3 length: 15 residues. Trimming cost V 5 bases and J 3 bases, with 17 bases left between them. CDR1 and CDR2 from the germline V gene are SGHTA and FQGNSA. In nucleotides, the CDR3 is TGTGCCAGCAGCCGGCCTGAGACAGGAATCTACGAGCAGTACTTC. It codes for CASSRPETGIYEQYF.

The CDR3 coding sequence is TGCGCCAGCAGCCCTCTGGGGGGAGATCAGCCCCAGCATTTT. As protein: CASSPLGGDQPQHF. The rearrangement uses TRBV4-1 and TRBJ1-5, with a tentative D call TRBD1 (5 bases). CDR3 size: 14 residues. The germline V and J ends were trimmed by 4 bases and 5 bases, with 12 bases remaining between them. Per germline, CDR1 MGHRA and CDR2 YSYEKL.

The chain has TRBV6-1 and TRBJ1-5, with TRBD1 identical over 8 bases. The CDR3 has 17 residues. V lost 4 bases and J lost 0; bases outside the gene matches: 8. Germline values: CDR1 MNHNS, CDR2 SASEGT. This CDR3 reads CASSAGQGAPSNQPQHF. The CDR3 DNA is TGTGCCAGCAGTGCTGGGCAGGGGGCGCCTAGCAATCAGCCCCAGCATTTT.